One sample yielded the 27 T cell receptor beta chains listed below, sequenced in a study of spatial heterogeneity in lung cancer. As for time point: blood at routine non-recurrence follow-up after resection. Via MiXCR, TCRdb re-called the 5' RACE reads, giving one row per CDR3 protein. The table has more than 75,000 distinct CDR3 sequences, approximately 19% seen once; the top ten hold 20% to 25%. The sequencing used PBMCs, collected at follow-up. The origin of the receptors is a male donor with early-stage non-small cell lung cancer.

This clonotype was seen a few times. The chain is built from TRBV20-1 and TRBJ2-7; 9 bases are a match to TRBD1. Germline V gene data show CDR1 as DFQATT and CDR2 as SNEGSKA (reference sequence). J was trimmed by 1 base and V by 5 bases; bases with no gene match: 6. The CDR3 runs 14 residues. The CDR3 nucleotides read TGCAGTGCTTCAACCGGGACAGGGTCCTACGAGCAGTACTTC. Amino acid sequence: CSASTGTGSYEQYF.

The chain carries TRBV9 and TRBJ1-6; D uncertain. The CDR3 has 15 amino acids. The germline gives CDR1 SGDLS, CDR2 YYNGEE. V was pared by 4 bases and J by 6 bases, with 14 bases between. In DNA, the CDR3 is TGTGCCAGCAGCCCAAGTGAAGGTCTTAATTCACCCCTCCACTTT. Its protein product is CASSPSEGLNSPLHF.

In this sample, this clonotype turned up a few times. The gene calls are TRBV24-1 and TRBJ2-3; D not certain. Germline assignment: CDR1 KGHDR and CDR2 SFDVKD. The CDR3 is 14 residues long. Trimming removed 2 bases from V and 6 bases from J, with 11 bases in between. CDR3 region: CATSDSIAGDTQYF. In DNA form, the CDR3 reads TGTGCCACCAGTGATTCAATAGCTGGCGATACGCAGTATTTT.

This clonotype was seen a single time. This chain joins TRBV6-2 or TRBV6-3 and TRBJ2-5, with unresolved D. The CDR3 consists of 12 residues. CDR1 is MNHEY, CDR2 SVGEGT, per germline. V was pared by 5 bases and J by 9 bases, with 13 bases between. Here the CDR3 reads CASSLSSVAQYF. The CDR3 DNA reads TGTGCCAGCAGTCTAAGTTCTGTGGCCCAGTACTTC.

This sequence joins TRBV2 and TRBJ2-2; TRBD1 agrees at 7 bases. Germline V gives CDR1 SNHLY, CDR2 FYNNEI. V shed 5 bases, J shed 7 bases, and the junction held 7 bases outside the gene matches. The CDR3 spans 14 residues. The CDR3 region is CASSYPGQSGELFF. DNA of the CDR3: TGTGCCAGCAGTTACCCGGGACAGAGCGGGGAGCTGTTTTTT.

This clonotype was seen repeatedly, ten times or more. The genes are TRBV30 and TRBJ1-1, with 8 bases identical to TRBD1. CDR1 and CDR2 (germline): GTSNPN, SVGIG (reference sequence). The length of the CDR3 is 14 residues. Trimming removed 3 bases from V and 6 bases from J; junction bases left unmatched: 9. The CDR3 DNA reads as TGTGCCTGGAGCCTGGGACAGGCAGGGGCTGAAGCTTTCTTT. Translation gives CAWSLGQAGAEAFF. The full variable domain, completed using reference TRBV30 and TRBJ1-1, is SQTIHQWPATLVQPVGSPLSLECTVEGTSNPNLYWYRQAAGRGLQLLFYSVGIGQISSEVPQNLSASRPQDRQFILSSKKLLLSDSGFYLCAWSLGQAGAEAFFGQGTRLTVV.

This clonotype was counted only a few times. The chain has TRBV6-6 and TRBJ1-2; TRBD1 might be the D (5 bases). This CDR3 has 10 residues. V lost 10 bases and J lost 8, with 11 bases in between. Germline V CDR1 and CDR2: MNHNY, SVGAGI (reference sequence). The CDR3 DNA is TGTGCCATCCGAGGGGCGGGCTACACCTTC. Its translation: CAIRGAGYTF.

V is TRBV6-1 and J is TRBJ2-3, with D perhaps matching TRBD2 (5 bases). Germline values: CDR1 MNHNS, CDR2 SASEGT. There are 14 residues in the CDR3. Trimming took off 10 bases at V and 0 bases at J, with 14 bases between the two ends. This CDR3 is CATRRGTSTDTQYF. CDR3 nucleotide sequence: TGTGCCACCCGCCGGGGAACTAGCACAGATACGCAGTATTTT.

This clonotype showed up just a few times. This chain uses TRBV19 with TRBJ2-2; D could derive from TRBD1 or TRBD2 (5 bases each). The CDR3 is 14 amino acids. Germline assignment: CDR1 LNHDA and CDR2 SQIVND (reference sequence). V was shortened by 10 bases and J by 4 bases, with 16 bases between the two germline ends. The CDR3 spells CATTWGKGTGELFF. As DNA, the CDR3 is TGTGCCACTACCTGGGGGAAGGGCACCGGGGAGCTGTTTTTT.

The rearrangement links TRBV29-1 to TRBJ2-5; D is uncertain. The CDR3 has 16 residues. V was cut by 2 bases and J by 0 bases, with 16 bases left in between. Germline values: CDR1 SQVTM, CDR2 ANQGSEA. The CDR3 protein is CSVEKLQESYQETQYF. The CDR3 region has the DNA TGCAGCGTTGAAAAGCTTCAGGAGTCGTACCAAGAGACCCAGTACTTC. The variable domain in full, completed from reference TRBV29-1 and TRBJ2-5, reads SAVISQKPSRDICQRGTSLTIQCQVDSQVTMMFWYRQQPGQSLTLIATANQGSEATYESGFVIDKFPISRPNLTFSTLTVSNMSPEDSSIYLCSVEKLQESYQETQYFGPGTRLLVL.

This clonotype was observed a handful of times. The rearrangement joins TRBV3-1 to TRBJ2-2; TRBD2 agrees at 13 bases. CDR1 LGHDT and CDR2 YNNKEL come from the germline V gene (reference sequence). The CDR3 runs to 19 residues. Losses at the gene ends were 6 bases for V and 4 bases for J; bases not matched to a gene: 14. This CDR3 is CASSPGLTSGGIITGELFF. Written as DNA, the CDR3 is TGTGCCAGCAGTCCCGGATTGACTAGCGGGGGGATAATCACCGGGGAGCTGTTTTTT.

This chain uses TRBV7-2 with TRBJ1-5; no reliable D call. Trimming shortened V by 5 bases and J by 4 bases, and 6 bases separated the two germline ends. Germline CDR1 is SGHTA and CDR2 is FQGNSA. There are 12 residues in the CDR3. CDR3 coding DNA: TGTGCCAGCAGCCTCAAGAATCAGCCCCAGCATTTT. It specifies CASSLKNQPQHF.

This sequence joins TRBV12-3 or TRBV12-4 and TRBJ1-2; no clear D. Between the trimmed V and J ends, which lost 1 base and 10 bases, there was a span of 7 bases. The CDR3 covers 11 residues. CDR3 region: CASSLDIVYTF. The DNA for the CDR3 is TGTGCCAGCAGTTTAGACATCGTCTACACCTTC.

The chain links TRBV12-3 or TRBV12-4 to TRBJ1-1; D is possibly TRBD1 (6 bases). Between the trimmed V and J ends, which lost 6 bases and 1 base, there was a span of 9 bases. The CDR3 runs 13 residues. The CDR3 DNA reads as TGTGCCAGCAGGGGGGGACAGAACACTGAAGCTTTCTTT. This gives the protein CASRGGQNTEAFF.

This clonotype was seen at least ten times. The chain employs TRBV29-1 and TRBJ2-4; TRBD1 matches 7 bases. The CDR3 is 13 residues long. The junction had 9 bases not matched to a gene; V was cut back by 6 bases and J by 7 bases. In germline, CDR1 is SQVTM, CDR2 ANQGSEA. The CDR3 region is CSVLPTGANIQYF. The CDR3 bases are TGCAGCGTGCTACCCACAGGGGCGAACATTCAGTACTTC.

In regard to this clonotype: Sequence at one end of the junction differs from germline and may be a read error. The rearrangement uses TRBV12-3 or TRBV12-4 and TRBJ2-2, with 11 bases aligning to TRBD2. The CDR3 is 20 amino acids. Written as DNA, the CDR3 is TGTGTCAGCAGCCACAAAATGGGGACTAGCGGCCTTAGCGGGGCCGGGGAGCTGTTTTTT. Translated: CVSSHKMGTSGLSGAGELFF.

This clonotype was seen more than once but under ten times. The chain recombines TRBV27 with TRBJ2-1; 7 nucleotides match TRBD1. Unmatched junction bases numbered 4, after V lost 5 bases and J lost 0 bases. Germline CDR1 reads MNHEY; CDR2 reads SMNVEV (reference sequence). This CDR3 has 15 amino acids. In DNA, the CDR3 is TGTGCCAGCAGTCTACAGGGGCACTCCTACAATGAGCAGTTCTTC. Amino acid sequence: CASSLQGHSYNEQFF.

This clonotype turned up a few times. The chain uses TRBV27 and TRBJ1-1; 12 bases align to TRBD1. With 6 bases clipped from V and 11 bases from J, the junction kept 10 bases outside the gene matches. CDR1 is MNHEY, CDR2 SMNVEV, per germline (reference sequence). The CDR3 is 14 residues long. The CDR3 here is CASRGLGTGGRAFF. The CDR3 DNA reads as TGTGCCAGCAGAGGACTTGGGACAGGGGGCCGCGCTTTCTTT.

This clonotype was detected only a few times. The V call is TRBV20-1, the J call TRBJ2-2, with D possibly TRBD2 on 5 matching bases. Deletions cut 4 bases from V and 7 bases from J, with 13 bases between. Germline V gene sequence: CDR1 DFQATT, CDR2 SNEGSKA (reference sequence). The CDR3 contains 13 residues. The CDR3 DNA is TGCAGTGCTAACCACCTTACTAGCGGGGAGCTGTTTTTT. Amino acids: CSANHLTSGELFF.

The rearrangement links TRBV2 to TRBJ1-2, with D possibly being TRBD1 (5 bases). Trimming removed 7 bases at V and 3 bases at J, with 9 bases between. The CDR3 is 12 residues long. Germline V gene lookup returns CDR1 SNHLY and CDR2 FYNNEI. CDR3 DNA: TGTGCCAGCACGGGACGGGACTATGGCTACACCTTC. As protein: CASTGRDYGYTF.

The chain couples TRBV6-5 to TRBJ1-1, with TRBD1 identical over 9 bases. The V segment lost 6 bases and the J segment 7 bases; nucleotides outside the gene matches: 3. The length of the CDR3 is 12 residues. Germline V gene lookup returns CDR1 MNHEY and CDR2 SVGAGI. The CDR3 sequence: CASSTGGIEAFF. The CDR3 DNA sequence: TGTGCCAGCAGCACAGGGGGCATTGAAGCTTTCTTT.

The rearrangement uses TRBV11-3 and TRBJ2-1, with 9 bases identical to TRBD2. Per germline, CDR1 SGHNT and CDR2 YENEEA. With V trimmed by 2 bases and J by 10 bases, 9 bases remained unmatched. This CDR3 region has 15 residues. The CDR3 DNA follows: TGTGCCAGCAGCTTACGGAGCGGGGGGATTCCGGAGCAGTTCTTC. Translated, it gives CASSLRSGGIPEQFF.

This clonotype has just one count. CDR3 sequence: CASIWTGGTEAFF. The CDR3 DNA is TGTGCTAGCATTTGGACAGGTGGAACTGAAGCTTTCTTT. The genes are TRBV12-5 and TRBJ1-1; 7 bases agree with TRBD1. The CDR3 sequence is 13 residues long. V trimming: 9 bases; J trimming: 5 bases; junction bases outside the gene matches: 9. The germline V gene has CDR1 LGHNT and CDR2 FRNRAP.

The chain has TRBV29-1 and TRBJ1-1; D not resolved. The CDR3 is made up of 13 amino acids. CDR1 SQVTM and CDR2 ANQGSEA come from the germline V gene. V was clipped by 7 bases and J by 2 bases, with 14 bases between them. As DNA, the CDR3 is TGCAGCGCTCAAAAACAGAGAAACACTGAAGCTTTCTTT. Protein product: CSAQKQRNTEAFF.

This clonotype was detected many times. The V and J genes are TRBV20-1 and TRBJ2-5; 8 positions match TRBD2. The J segment lost 5 bases and the V segment lost 0 bases, leaving 14 bases of the junction unmatched. CDR1 is DFQATT and CDR2 is SNEGSKA in the germline V gene (reference sequence). The CDR3 is 17 amino acids. CDR3 in amino acids: CSARDLLKSGGPETQYF. Written as DNA, the CDR3 is TGCAGTGCTAGAGATCTGCTGAAGTCGGGAGGGCCGGAGACCCAGTACTTC.

This clonotype was seen ten or more times. The chain uses TRBV5-1 and TRBJ2-5; 9 bases match TRBD2. This CDR3 spans 16 amino acids. Germline-derived CDR1 and CDR2 are SGHRS and YFSETQ. V dropped 0 bases and J dropped 1; count of bases not matched to a gene: 4. The CDR3 DNA reads TGCGCCAGCAGCTTGGATGCGGGAGGGCCCCAAGAGACCCAGTACTTC. It encodes CASSLDAGGPQETQYF.

This clonotype was seen at least ten times. This rearrangement joins TRBV4-1 to TRBJ2-3, with TRBD1 matching over 8 bases. This CDR3 comprises 15 residues. Germline loops: CDR1 MGHRA, CDR2 YSYEKL. Trimming removed 1 base from V and 6 bases from J; junction bases left unmatched: 6. The CDR3 here is CASSQGQGRGDTQYF. DNA for the CDR3: TGCGCCAGCAGCCAAGGACAGGGGCGCGGGGATACGCAGTATTTT.